This entry lists 22 T cell receptor beta chains sequenced from one sample in a study of T cells in Graves' hyperthyroidism and ophthalmopathy. Researchers took RNA transcripts and amplified the TCR beta CDR3 regions from them. The HTBI primer set served for first-round RT-PCR of the TCR CDR3. In TCRdb, the multiplex PCR reads were re-called with MiXCR into one record per CDR3 protein. The repertoire consists of some 570,000 distinct CDR3 sequences, with 13% to 15% occurring once and the leading ten covering 7.1%. Sample: blood. Receptors originate from a woman aged 18-35 years with Graves' ophthalmopathy.

This clonotype was seen repeatedly, ten times or more. This chain connects TRBV7-9 to TRBJ2-1, with 8 bases identical to TRBD1. Germline V gene lookup returns CDR1 SEHNR and CDR2 FQNEAQ (reference sequence). The trim removed 2 bases at V and 5 bases at J, leaving 5 bases unmatched. This CDR3 is 15 amino acids long. The CDR3 coding sequence is TGTGCCAGCAGCTTACCAGGGGGCGCGAACAATGAGCAGTTCTTC. Amino acids: CASSLPGGANNEQFF.

This clonotype was seen at least ten times. The rearrangement uses TRBV12-3 or TRBV12-4 and TRBJ2-1; TRBD2 agrees at 15 bases. The CDR3 contains 17 residues. V gave up 4 bases and J gave up 7 bases; unmatched junction bases: 8. CDR3 nucleotides: TGTGCCAGCAGTTCATTATTGGGACTAGCGGGAGGTAATGAGCAGTTCTTC. Translation gives CASSSLLGLAGGNEQFF.

This clonotype showed up just a few times. The gene calls are TRBV19 and TRBJ2-4; D gene unclear. The CDR3 is made up of 12 amino acids. V was clipped by 7 bases and J by 3 bases, with 7 bases between them. Germline V CDR1 and CDR2: LNHDA, SQIVND (reference sequence). CDR3 sequence reads: CASTPGKNIQYF. CDR3 DNA: TGTGCCAGTACTCCGGGCAAAAACATTCAGTACTTC. The entire variable domain, with the rest obtained from reference TRBV19 and TRBJ2-4, is as follows: DGGITQSPKYLFRKEGQNVTLSCEQNLNHDAMYWYRQDPGQGLRLIYYSQIVNDFQKGDIAEGYSVSREKKESFPLTVTSAQKNPTAFYLCASTPGKNIQYFGAGTRLSVL.

The table lists this clonotype with many counts. V and J are TRBV7-9 and TRBJ2-3; weak D call: TRBD2 (7 bases). The CDR3 contains 17 residues. Deletions cut 5 bases from V and 0 bases from J, with 18 bases between. The germline V gene has CDR1 SEHNR and CDR2 FQNEAQ (reference sequence). Here the CDR3 reads CASSPSWGGLSTDTQYF. The CDR3, as DNA: TGTGCCAGCAGCCCTTCCTGGGGGGGGCTAAGCACAGATACGCAGTATTTT.

This clonotype was counted at least ten times. CDR3 in amino acids: CASSVATGQQGGYTF. CDR3 DNA: TGTGCCAGCAGTGTAGCGACAGGGCAGCAAGGTGGCTACACCTTC. This chain links TRBV6-1 with TRBJ1-2, with TRBD1 matching over 7 bases. In germline, CDR1 is MNHNS, CDR2 SASEGT. This CDR3 is 15 amino acids long. Trimming at V came to 4 bases and at J to 7 bases, leaving 12 bases not matched to a gene.

This clonotype has more than one count but fewer than ten. The genes are TRBV3-1 and TRBJ1-6; D is unresolved. Trimming left V 0 bases short and J 8 bases short, with 14 bases between. The germline CDR1 and CDR2 sequences are LGHDT and YNNKEL (reference sequence). This CDR3 is 16 amino acids long. The CDR3: CASSQDRIPRHSPLHF. The CDR3 bases are TGTGCCAGCAGCCAAGACCGGATACCACGCCATTCACCCCTCCACTTT.

This clonotype was counted many times. V and J are TRBV12-3 or TRBV12-4 and TRBJ2-1, with 9 bases identical to TRBD2. The CDR3 is 15 residues long. After removal of 5 bases from V and 5 bases from J, the junction contained 7 bases not matched to a gene. The CDR3 coding sequence is TGTGCCAGCAGTAATTGGGCTAGCGGGAACAATGAGCAGTTCTTC. It translates to CASSNWASGNNEQFF.

This clonotype was seen at least ten times. The chain carries TRBV20-1 and TRBJ2-6, with 7 bases lining up with TRBD1. V was clipped by 2 bases and J by 0 bases; unmatched bases: 10. CDR1 is DFQATT, CDR2 SNEGSKA, per germline (reference sequence). CDR3 length equals 18 residues. The CDR3 region is CSARRPQGTLSGANVLTF. CDR3 nucleotide sequence: TGCAGTGCTAGACGGCCACAGGGGACCCTCTCTGGGGCCAACGTCCTGACTTTC.

This chain links TRBV20-1 with TRBJ2-7; D not resolved. Germline-derived CDR1 and CDR2 are DFQATT and SNEGSKA (reference sequence). Trimming shortened V by 1 base and J by 2 bases, and 9 bases separated the two germline ends. The CDR3 length is 13 residues. The DNA of the CDR3 is TGCAGTGCTAGAGTGATGGGCCCCTACGAGCAGTACTTC. It specifies CSARVMGPYEQYF.

The V call is TRBV5-4, the J call TRBJ2-1; 8 bases map to TRBD2. The trim removed 2 bases at V and 5 bases at J, leaving 6 bases unmatched. This CDR3 is 15 amino acids long. Germline V gives CDR1 SGHNT, CDR2 YYREEE (reference sequence). The CDR3 nucleotides are TGTGCCAGCAGCTTCCGAGCGGGAGAACACAATGAGCAGTTCTTC. This sequence encodes CASSFRAGEHNEQFF.

In its sample, this clonotype was seen many times. The V call is TRBV28, the J call TRBJ1-4; 8 bases fit TRBD1. Germline V gives CDR1 MDHEN, CDR2 SYDVKM. The CDR3 loop spans 17 amino acids. The J segment lost 4 bases and the V segment lost 4 bases, leaving 11 bases of the junction unmatched. The CDR3 protein is CASSSRTGPTFNEKLFF. CDR3 bases: TGTGCCAGCAGTTCCCGGACAGGGCCGACCTTTAATGAAAAACTGTTTTTT.

The gene calls are TRBV6-2 or TRBV6-3 and TRBJ1-5; perhaps TRBD1 as D (5 bases). The CDR3 runs to 14 residues. CDR1 and CDR2 from the germline V gene are MNHEY and SVGEGT. Between the trimmed V and J ends, which lost 2 bases and 9 bases, there was a span of 14 bases. The CDR3 reads CASSYKGLPWPQHF. CDR3 coding DNA: TGTGCCAGCAGTTACAAGGGGCTCCCGTGGCCCCAGCATTTT.

Comment on this clonotype: This could be a read error, since a much larger clone is one nucleotide away. This sequence joins TRBV20-1 and TRBJ2-1; D is uncertain. This CDR3 has 12 residues. CDR1 and CDR2 (germline): DFQATT, SNEGSKA (reference sequence). The ends were cut back, 5 bases at V and 7 bases at J, with 12 bases in the middle. In nucleotides, the CDR3 is TGCAGTGCTCCCCCGTTCCGGAATGAGCAGTTCTTC. It yields the protein CSAPPFRNEQFF.

The chain combines TRBV15 with TRBJ2-1; perhaps TRBD1 as D (5 bases). In germline, CDR1 is LNHNV, CDR2 YYDKDF (reference sequence). The CDR3 runs 14 residues. Trimming removed 3 bases from V and 3 bases from J, with 9 bases in between. The CDR3 here is CATSRKDIYNEQFF. The CDR3 DNA reads as TGTGCCACCAGCAGGAAGGACATCTACAATGAGCAGTTCTTC.

This clonotype showed up many times. The J gene is TRBJ1-5, the V gene TRBV28, with 8 bases that match TRBD1. The J segment lost 2 bases and the V segment lost 4 bases, leaving 13 bases of the junction unmatched. The CDR3 consists of 18 residues. Germline values: CDR1 MDHEN, CDR2 SYDVKM. For the CDR3, the DNA is TGTGCCAGCAGTTCCATGGGGCAGGGGGCGTGGGGCAATCAGCCCCAGCATTTT. The encoded protein is CASSSMGQGAWGNQPQHF.

This clonotype was seen many times. J is TRBJ2-1 and V is TRBV6-1; D is possibly TRBD2 (5 bases). V lost 4 bases, J lost 4 bases, and 14 bases lay in between. Germline loops: CDR1 MNHNS, CDR2 SASEGT. The CDR3 sequence is 15 residues long. CDR3 in amino acids: CASSGGLDFYNEQFF. The CDR3 DNA is TGTGCCAGCAGTGGCGGGCTTGATTTTTACAATGAGCAGTTCTTC.

This clonotype appeared a single time. The rearrangement links TRBV13 to TRBJ2-7; perhaps TRBD1 as D (5 bases). Trimming removed 6 bases at V and 3 bases at J, with 21 bases between. The germline gives CDR1 PRHDT, CDR2 FYEKMQ (reference sequence). The CDR3 extends over 16 amino acids. CDR3 loop: CASSGAGTTPLYEQYF. For the CDR3, the DNA is TGTGCCAGCAGTGGGGCAGGTACCACCCCTCTCTACGAGCAGTACTTC.

This clonotype was observed at least ten times. J is TRBJ1-2 and V is TRBV11-3, with unresolved D. This CDR3 spans 14 amino acids. Trimming stripped 3 bases from V and 6 bases from J, with 14 bases between. Germline loops: CDR1 SGHNT, CDR2 YENEEA. The CDR3 reads CASSLSTYSNGYTF. CDR3 nucleotide sequence: TGTGCCAGCAGCTTGTCGACGTACAGCAATGGCTACACCTTC.

In its sample, this clonotype was seen many times. The CDR3 region has the DNA TGTGCCAGCAGCTTAGCGAACACAGGGAGCTTCTCCTACGAGCAGTACTTC. It yields the protein CASSLANTGSFSYEQYF. The chain recombines TRBV7-9 with TRBJ2-7; tentatively, D is TRBD1 (6 bases). The CDR3 has 17 amino acids. Germline CDR1 and CDR2: SEHNR and FQNEAQ (reference sequence). The ends were cut back, 0 bases at V and 0 bases at J, with 15 bases in the middle.

This clonotype was seen a few times. The rearrangement joins TRBV4-3 to TRBJ2-3; 11 bases line up with TRBD1. There are 15 residues in the CDR3. V gave up 8 bases and J gave up 4 bases; unmatched junction bases: 8. The germline gives CDR1 LGHNA, CDR2 YSLEER. The CDR3 here is CASGSAGQGADTQYF. As DNA, the CDR3 is TGCGCCAGCGGAAGTGCGGGACAGGGGGCAGATACGCAGTATTTT.

The chain carries TRBV2 and TRBJ2-7; TRBD2 aligns across 12 bases. Unmatched junction bases numbered 6, after V lost 3 bases and J lost 6 bases. This CDR3 has 15 amino acids. Germline CDR1 is SNHLY and CDR2 is FYNNEI. Here the CDR3 reads CASSDRLAGAGEQYF. CDR3 DNA: TGTGCCAGCAGTGATAGACTAGCGGGAGCGGGCGAGCAGTACTTC.

The gene calls are TRBV2 and TRBJ2-7, with a tentative D call TRBD2 (6 bases). CDR1 SNHLY and CDR2 FYNNEI come from the germline V gene. V was shortened by 6 bases and J by 6 bases, with 12 bases between the two germline ends. The CDR3 has 12 amino acids. The CDR3 bases are TGTGCCAGCAGGGGGCTAGCGACCGAGCAGTACTTC. This encodes CASRGLATEQYF. Complete variable domain (other parts from reference TRBV2 and TRBJ2-7): EPEVTQTPSHQVTQMGQEVILRCVPISNHLYFYWYRQILGQKVEFLVSFYNNEISEKSEIFDDQFSVERPDGSNFTLKIRSTKLEDSAMYFCASRGLATEQYFGPGTRLTVT.